Shown below are 22 T cell receptor beta chains from a single sample sequenced in a study of cytomegalovirus exposure and HLA in healthy donors. PCR amplification relied on 60 Vbeta primers (plus 13 Jbeta primers). Profiled with immunoSEQ multiplex PCR; TCRdb holds only in-frame clones, not every one. Of under 140,000 clones in the sample, around 88% were seen once. Sequencing was carried out using PBMCs. The receptors here all came from a man in his forties in good health and CMV-seronegative.

This clone was observed a single time. The V and J genes are TRBV18 and TRBJ1-1, with D possibly being TRBD1 (6 bases). The ends were cut back, 1 base at V and 7 bases at J, with 7 bases in the middle. In germline, CDR1 is KGHSH, CDR2 LQKENI. CDR3 length: 12 residues. In DNA form, the CDR3 reads TGTGCCAGCTCACCACTGGACAGTGAAGCTTTCTTT. This codes for CASSPLDSEAFF. Using reference TRBV18 and TRBJ1-1 for the parts outside the CDR3, the full variable domain is NAGVMQNPRHLVRRRGQEARLRCSPMKGHSHVYWYRQLPEEGLKFMVYLQKENIIDESGMPKERFSAEFPKEGPSILRIQQVVRGDSAAYFCASSPLDSEAFFGQGTRLTVV.

The V call is TRBV7-2, the J call TRBJ2-5; 12 nucleotides match TRBD1. V lost 5 bases and J lost 5; bases outside the gene matches: 6. The CDR3 length is 15 residues. Germline values: CDR1 SGHTA, CDR2 FQGNSA. CDR3 loop: CASSPGQGAWETQYF. As DNA, the CDR3 is TGTGCCAGCAGCCCGGGACAGGGGGCCTGGGAGACCCAGTACTTC.

The rearrangement links TRBV11-2 to TRBJ2-2; no firm D call. The CDR3 consists of 13 residues. CDR1 and CDR2 from the germline V gene are SGHAT and FQNNGV. Trimming pared 3 bases from V and 3 bases from J, leaving 5 bases between. The CDR3 region is CASSFTYTGELFF. CDR3 bases: TGTGCCAGCAGCTTCACTTACACCGGGGAGCTGTTTTTT.

Concerning this clone: At one end the junction does not follow the germline gene, possibly because of a read error. In DNA form, the CDR3 reads TGCAGTGCCAGAGCAGGGATCGAGCAGTACTTC. This gives the protein CSARAGIEQYF. This rearrangement joins TRBV20-1 to TRBJ2-7, with D possibly TRBD1 on 5 matching bases. This CDR3 region has 11 residues. Germline V lookup: CDR1 DFQATT, CDR2 SNEGSKA (reference sequence).

This clone appeared once. The chain couples TRBV29-1 to TRBJ2-2; TRBD1 is a possible D gene (5 bases). The germline V gene has CDR1 SQVTM and CDR2 ANQGSEA. Trimming took 5 bases from V and 7 from J, leaving 8 bases between them. The CDR3 covers 11 residues. The CDR3 is CSVHRGGELFF. As DNA, the CDR3 is TGCAGCGTTCATAGGGGCGGGGAGCTGTTTTTT.

This clone was recorded only once. The chain links TRBV29-1 to TRBJ2-5, with TRBD2 matching 7 bases. Germline CDR1 reads SQVTM; CDR2 reads ANQGSEA. This CDR3 spans 12 amino acids. V lost 5 bases to trimming and J lost 13 bases; unmatched junction nucleotides: 13. This chain's CDR3 is CSVSTSEASLYF. For the CDR3, the DNA is TGCAGCGTTTCCACTAGCGAGGCCAGCTTGTACTTC.

The chain couples TRBV6-5 to TRBJ1-6, with 11 positions matching TRBD1. V lost 7 bases and J lost 12; bases outside the gene matches: 8. The CDR3 length is 14 residues. Germline V gene lookup returns CDR1 MNHEY and CDR2 SVGAGI. For the CDR3, the DNA is TGTGCCAGCACCTCCGGGACAGGGGGGATACCCCTCCACTTT. Its translation is CASTSGTGGIPLHF.

This clone has a handful of counts. The chain carries TRBV7-7 and TRBJ2-1; TRBD2 matches at 7 bases. The germline V gene encodes CDR1 SSHAT and CDR2 FNYEAQ (reference sequence). The J segment lost 4 bases and the V segment lost 6 bases, leaving 6 bases of the junction unmatched. This CDR3 region has 14 residues. CDR3 protein: CASSYGLGYNEQFF. In DNA form, the CDR3 reads TGTGCCAGCAGTTACGGACTAGGGTACAATGAGCAGTTCTTC. The entire variable domain, with the rest obtained from reference TRBV7-7 and TRBJ2-1, is as follows: GAGVSQSPRYKVTKRGQDVTLRCDPISSHATLYWYQQALGQGPEFLTYFNYEAQPDKSGLPSDRFSAERPEGSISTLTIQRTEQRDSAMYRCASSYGLGYNEQFFGPGTRLTVL.

The chain uses TRBV6-5 and TRBJ1-1, with 8 bases that match TRBD1. The CDR3 sequence is 13 residues long. CDR1 is MNHEY and CDR2 is SVGAGI in the germline V gene. With V trimmed by 7 bases and J by 6 bases, 7 bases remained unmatched. The CDR3 reads CASTLTGVAEAFF. The CDR3 DNA sequence: TGTGCCAGCACTTTGACAGGGGTGGCTGAAGCTTTCTTT.

A single count supports this clone. V gene TRBV7-2 combines with J gene TRBJ2-6; D is uncertain. Germline assignment: CDR1 SGHTA and CDR2 FQGNSA. Trimming removed 4 bases at V and 6 bases at J, with 10 bases between. CDR3 length: 14 residues. CDR3 residues: CASSSYGEANVLTF. The CDR3 nucleotides read TGTGCCAGCAGCTCCTACGGAGAGGCCAACGTCCTGACTTTC.

CDR3 protein: CASSLGPLDINNEQFF. CDR3 nucleotides: TGCGCCAGCAGCTTGGGACCCCTGGACATCAACAATGAGCAGTTCTTC. This chain links TRBV5-1 with TRBJ2-1, with D maybe TRBD1 (5 bases). The CDR3 is 16 amino acids. V was trimmed by 0 bases and J by 5 bases, leaving 15 bases between them. From germline, CDR1 is SGHRS and CDR2 YFSETQ.

V gene TRBV27 combines with J gene TRBJ2-7, with 11 bases lining up with TRBD1. The germline gives CDR1 MNHEY, CDR2 SMNVEV (reference sequence). V dropped 6 bases and J dropped 4; count of bases not matched to a gene: 8. The CDR3 runs 15 residues. The CDR3 is CASSRTGGDLYEQYF. The CDR3 bases are TGTGCCAGCAGCCGGACAGGGGGCGACCTGTACGAGCAGTACTTC.

The chain uses TRBV28 and TRBJ1-2; 7 nucleotides agree with TRBD1. Germline trimming cut 10 bases from V and 4 bases from J; bases unmatched to any gene: 3. The CDR3 extends over 11 amino acids. CDR1 is MDHEN and CDR2 is SYDVKM in the germline V gene. The CDR3 DNA sequence: TGTGCCATCTGGACAGGCTATGGCTACACCTTC. Translated: CAIWTGYGYTF.

This clone has a single count. The V and J genes are TRBV6-5 and TRBJ1-5, with D uncertain. Germline V CDR1 and CDR2: MNHEY, SVGAGI. The CDR3 extends over 12 amino acids. V lost 6 bases and J 3 bases, leaving 6 bases between the germline ends. The CDR3 spells CASSSDNQPQHF. The CDR3 coding sequence is TGTGCCAGCAGCAGCGACAATCAGCCCCAGCATTTT.

The chain couples TRBV15 to TRBJ1-4, with D perhaps matching TRBD1 (6 bases). This CDR3 has 16 amino acids. From germline, CDR1 is LNHNV and CDR2 YYDKDF (reference sequence). V lost 0 bases, J lost 8 bases, and 16 bases lay in between. Written as DNA, the CDR3 is TGTGCCACCAGCAGAGATACGAGACAGGCCCGGGAAAAACTGTTTTTT. Translation gives CATSRDTRQAREKLFF.

The chain uses TRBV27 and TRBJ2-3, with 7 bases lining up with TRBD1. V lost 2 bases and J lost 2; bases outside the gene matches: 7. CDR1 MNHEY and CDR2 SMNVEV come from the germline V gene (reference sequence). This CDR3 has 16 residues. The CDR3 region is CASSLLPTGTTDTQYF. The CDR3 region has the DNA TGTGCCAGCAGTTTACTCCCGACAGGGACCACAGATACGCAGTATTTT.

The rearrangement joins TRBV6-5 to TRBJ2-1; D is perhaps TRBD2 (6 bases). Germline CDR1 reads MNHEY; CDR2 reads SVGAGI. The V and J ends lost 6 bases and 2 bases respectively, with 14 bases between them. The CDR3 totals 15 residues. Here the CDR3 DNA reads TGTGCCAGCAGAAGACTAGTTGGCGCCTACAATGAGCAGTTCTTC. It yields the protein CASRRLVGAYNEQFF.

This clone was observed a few times. This rearrangement joins TRBV19 to TRBJ1-5; D unresolved. The CDR3 is 15 residues long. V lost 1 base and J lost 4, with 11 bases in between. Germline CDR1 is LNHDA and CDR2 is SQIVND (reference sequence). CDR3 protein: CASSIGPTANQPQHF. In DNA, the CDR3 is TGTGCCAGTAGTATAGGTCCTACAGCTAATCAGCCCCAGCATTTT.

This chain links TRBV5-1 with TRBJ2-1; D may be TRBD2 (6 bases). CDR3 size: 14 residues. Trimming removed 4 bases at V and 8 bases at J, with 16 bases between. In germline, CDR1 is SGHRS, CDR2 YFSETQ. CDR3 region: CASSLGTLRDEQFF. CDR3 sequence (DNA): TGCGCCAGCAGCCTAGGGACTCTAAGGGATGAGCAGTTCTTC.

The chain joins TRBV15 to TRBJ2-7; tentatively, D is TRBD2 (5 bases). In germline, CDR1 is LNHNV, CDR2 YYDKDF (reference sequence). Trimming removed 5 bases from V and 0 bases from J, with 14 bases in between. The CDR3 totals 15 residues. The CDR3 loop reads CATSPRGWGSYEQYF. The CDR3 coding sequence is TGTGCCACCAGCCCCCGGGGATGGGGCTCCTACGAGCAGTACTTC.

This rearrangement joins TRBV7-7 to TRBJ2-3; 8 nucleotides match TRBD2. The CDR3 spans 15 residues. From germline, CDR1 is SSHAT and CDR2 FNYEAQ (reference sequence). The V segment lost 5 bases and the J segment 0 bases; nucleotides outside the gene matches: 4. The CDR3 nucleotides are TGTGCCAGCAGCCGCGGGGGGTCTAGCACAGATACGCAGTATTTT. This encodes CASSRGGSSTDTQYF.

The rearrangement uses TRBV10-3 and TRBJ1-5; D call uncertain. This CDR3 is 15 amino acids long. V gave up 0 bases and J gave up 0 bases, with 6 bases separating them. Germline V gene sequence: CDR1 ENHRY, CDR2 SYGVKD. For the CDR3, the DNA is TGTGCCATCAGTGAGTCCGACTCTAGCAATCAGCCCCAGCATTTT. It yields the protein CAISESDSSNQPQHF.